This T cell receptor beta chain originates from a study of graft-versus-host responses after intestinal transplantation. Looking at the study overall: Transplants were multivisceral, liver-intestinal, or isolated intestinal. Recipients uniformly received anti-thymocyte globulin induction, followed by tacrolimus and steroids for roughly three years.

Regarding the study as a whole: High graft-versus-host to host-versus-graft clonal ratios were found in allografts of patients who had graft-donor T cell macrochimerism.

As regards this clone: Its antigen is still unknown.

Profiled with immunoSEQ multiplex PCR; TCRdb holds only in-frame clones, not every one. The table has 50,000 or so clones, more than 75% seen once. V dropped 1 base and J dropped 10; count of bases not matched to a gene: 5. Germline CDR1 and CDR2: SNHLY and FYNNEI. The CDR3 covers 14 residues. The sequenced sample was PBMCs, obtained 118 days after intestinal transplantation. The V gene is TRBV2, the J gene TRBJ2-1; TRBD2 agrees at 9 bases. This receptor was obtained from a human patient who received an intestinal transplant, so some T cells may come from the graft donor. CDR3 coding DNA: TGTGCCAGCAGTGAAGGTTTAGGACTAGCGGAGCAGTTCTTC. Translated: CASSEGLGLAEQFF.